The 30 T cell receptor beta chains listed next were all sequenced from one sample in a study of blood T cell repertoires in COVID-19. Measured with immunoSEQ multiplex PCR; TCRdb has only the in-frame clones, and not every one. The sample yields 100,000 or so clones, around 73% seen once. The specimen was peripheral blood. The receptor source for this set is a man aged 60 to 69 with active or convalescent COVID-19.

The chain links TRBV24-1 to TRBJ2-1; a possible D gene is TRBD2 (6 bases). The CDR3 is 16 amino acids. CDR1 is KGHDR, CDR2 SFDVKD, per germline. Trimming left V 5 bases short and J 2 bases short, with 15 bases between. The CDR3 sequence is CATSAETGDTYNEQFF. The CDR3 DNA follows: TGTGCCACCAGTGCTGAGACGGGAGACACCTACAATGAGCAGTTCTTC.

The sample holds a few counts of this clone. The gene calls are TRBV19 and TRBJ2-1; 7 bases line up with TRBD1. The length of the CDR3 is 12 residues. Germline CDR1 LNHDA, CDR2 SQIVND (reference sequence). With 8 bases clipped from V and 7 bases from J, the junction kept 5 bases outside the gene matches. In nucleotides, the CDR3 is TGTGCCAGTTCGACAGGGAGAAATGAGCAGTTCTTC. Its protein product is CASSTGRNEQFF.

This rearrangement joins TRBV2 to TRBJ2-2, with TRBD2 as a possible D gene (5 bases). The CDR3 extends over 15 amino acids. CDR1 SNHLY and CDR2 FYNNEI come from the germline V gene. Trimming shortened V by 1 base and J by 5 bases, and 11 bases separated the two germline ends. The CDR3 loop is CASSEVNSGTGELFF. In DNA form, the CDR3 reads TGTGCCAGCAGTGAAGTGAATTCGGGGACCGGGGAGCTGTTTTTT.

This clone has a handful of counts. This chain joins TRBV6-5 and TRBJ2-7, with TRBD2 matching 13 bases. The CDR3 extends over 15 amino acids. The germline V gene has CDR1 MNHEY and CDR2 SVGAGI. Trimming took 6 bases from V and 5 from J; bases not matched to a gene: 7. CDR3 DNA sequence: TGTGCCAGCAGCAAGAGACTAGCGGGAGGCCACGAGCAGTACGTC. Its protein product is CASSKRLAGGHEQYV.

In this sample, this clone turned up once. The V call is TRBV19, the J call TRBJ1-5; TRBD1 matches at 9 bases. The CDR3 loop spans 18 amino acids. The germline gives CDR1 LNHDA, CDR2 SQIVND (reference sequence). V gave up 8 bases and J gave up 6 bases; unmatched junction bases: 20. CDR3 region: CASSRRGQGAQLTQPQHF. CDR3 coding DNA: TGTGCCAGTTCCCGGCGGGGACAGGGTGCCCAACTCACTCAGCCCCAGCATTTT.

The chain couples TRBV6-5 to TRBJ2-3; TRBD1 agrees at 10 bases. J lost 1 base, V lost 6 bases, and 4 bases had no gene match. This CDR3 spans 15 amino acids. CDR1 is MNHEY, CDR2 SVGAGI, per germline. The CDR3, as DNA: TGTGCCAGCAGACAGACAGGGGGCGGCACAGATACGCAGTATTTT. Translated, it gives CASRQTGGGTDTQYF.

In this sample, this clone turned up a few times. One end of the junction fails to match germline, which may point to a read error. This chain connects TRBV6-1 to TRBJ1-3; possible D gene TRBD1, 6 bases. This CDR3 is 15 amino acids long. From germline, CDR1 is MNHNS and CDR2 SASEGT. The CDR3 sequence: CASREAPQGGNTIYF. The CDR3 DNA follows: TGTGCCAGCAGGGAAGCCCCACAGGGAGGAAACACCATATATTTT.

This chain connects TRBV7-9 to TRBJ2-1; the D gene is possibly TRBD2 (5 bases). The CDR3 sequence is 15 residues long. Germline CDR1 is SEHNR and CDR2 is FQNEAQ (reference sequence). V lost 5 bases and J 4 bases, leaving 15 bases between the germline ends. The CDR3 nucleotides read TGTGCCAGCAGCCCAAGCGGATCCAGTTACAATGAGCAGTTCTTC. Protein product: CASSPSGSSYNEQFF.

This chain's CDR3 is CASSPFWTGGTGELFF. In nucleotides, the CDR3 is TGCGCCAGCAGCCCCTTTTGGACAGGGGGCACCGGGGAGCTGTTTTTT. The chain combines TRBV4-3 with TRBJ2-2; the match to TRBD1 covers 10 bases. V gave up 4 bases and J gave up 4 bases; unmatched junction bases: 6. Germline-derived CDR1 and CDR2 are LGHNA and YSLEER. The CDR3 is made up of 16 amino acids.

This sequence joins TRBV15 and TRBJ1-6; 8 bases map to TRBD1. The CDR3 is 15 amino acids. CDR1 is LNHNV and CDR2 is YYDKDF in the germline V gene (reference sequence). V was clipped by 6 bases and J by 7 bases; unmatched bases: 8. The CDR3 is CATSNTGGPNSPLHF. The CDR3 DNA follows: TGTGCCACCAGTAACACAGGGGGACCCAATTCACCCCTCCACTTT.

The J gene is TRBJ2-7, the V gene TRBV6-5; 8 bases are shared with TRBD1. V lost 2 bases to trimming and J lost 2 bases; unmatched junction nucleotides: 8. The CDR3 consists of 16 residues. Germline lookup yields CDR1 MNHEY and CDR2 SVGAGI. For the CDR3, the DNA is TGTGCCAGCAGTTACAGAGTGACAGGGGAACCCTACGAGCAGTACTTC. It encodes CASSYRVTGEPYEQYF.

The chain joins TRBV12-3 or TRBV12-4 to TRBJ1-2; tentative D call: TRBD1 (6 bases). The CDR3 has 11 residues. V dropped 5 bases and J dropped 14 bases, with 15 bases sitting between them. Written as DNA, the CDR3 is TGTGCCAGCAGTAACAGGGAAGGTAAAACCTTC. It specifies CASSNREGKTF.

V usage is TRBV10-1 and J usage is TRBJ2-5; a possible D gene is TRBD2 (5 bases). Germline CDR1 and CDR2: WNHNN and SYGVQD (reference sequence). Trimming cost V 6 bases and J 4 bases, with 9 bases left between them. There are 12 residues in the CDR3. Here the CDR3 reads CASSSGGETQYF. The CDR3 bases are TGCGCCAGCAGCAGCGGAGGAGAGACCCAGTACTTC.

The CDR3 DNA follows: TGTGCCAGCAGTTGGGACAGGGGGCACACCGGGGAGCTGTTTTTT. It codes for CASSWDRGHTGELFF. The chain links TRBV6-5 to TRBJ2-2; 12 bases fit TRBD1. Germline trimming cut 4 bases from V and 3 bases from J; bases unmatched to any gene: 0. The CDR3 extends over 15 amino acids. The V gene's germline CDR1 is MNHEY and CDR2 SVGAGI.

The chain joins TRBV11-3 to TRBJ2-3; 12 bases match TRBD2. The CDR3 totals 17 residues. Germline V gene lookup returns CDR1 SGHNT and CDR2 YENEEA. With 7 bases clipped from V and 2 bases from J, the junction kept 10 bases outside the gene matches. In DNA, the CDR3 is TGTGCCAGCACCCACTCTAGCGGGAGGGAATACACAGATACGCAGTATTTT. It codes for CASTHSSGREYTDTQYF. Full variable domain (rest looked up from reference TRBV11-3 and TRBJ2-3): EAGVVQSPRYKIIEKKQPVAFWCNPISGHNTLYWYLQNLGQGPELLIRYENEEAVDDSQLPKDRFSAERLKGVDSTLKIQPAELGDSAVYLCASTHSSGREYTDTQYFGPGTRLTVL.

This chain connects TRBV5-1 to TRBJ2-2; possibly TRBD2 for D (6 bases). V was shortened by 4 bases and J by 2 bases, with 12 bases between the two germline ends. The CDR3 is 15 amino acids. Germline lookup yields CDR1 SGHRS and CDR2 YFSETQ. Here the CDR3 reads CASSPLAVNTGELFF. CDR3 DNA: TGCGCCAGCAGCCCCTTAGCGGTAAACACCGGGGAGCTGTTTTTT.

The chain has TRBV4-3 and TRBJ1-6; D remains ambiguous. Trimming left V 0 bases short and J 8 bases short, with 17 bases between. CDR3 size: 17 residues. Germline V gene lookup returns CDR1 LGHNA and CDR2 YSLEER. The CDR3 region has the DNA TGCGCCAGCAGCCAAGATTTGAGGCAATTCGCGGATTCACCCCTCCACTTT. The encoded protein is CASSQDLRQFADSPLHF.

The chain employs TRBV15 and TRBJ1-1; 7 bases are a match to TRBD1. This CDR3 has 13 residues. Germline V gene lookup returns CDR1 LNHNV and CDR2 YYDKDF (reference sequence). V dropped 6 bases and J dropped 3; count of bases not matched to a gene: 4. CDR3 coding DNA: TGTGCCACCAGGCTTCAGGGGGACACTGAAGCTTTCTTT. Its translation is CATRLQGDTEAFF.

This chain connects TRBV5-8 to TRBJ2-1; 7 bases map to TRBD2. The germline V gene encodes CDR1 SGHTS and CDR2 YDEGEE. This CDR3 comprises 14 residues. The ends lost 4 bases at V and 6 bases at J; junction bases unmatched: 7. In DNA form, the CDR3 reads TGTGCCAGCAGCCCCCGGGACTACCTCAATGAGCAGTTCTTC. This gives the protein CASSPRDYLNEQFF.

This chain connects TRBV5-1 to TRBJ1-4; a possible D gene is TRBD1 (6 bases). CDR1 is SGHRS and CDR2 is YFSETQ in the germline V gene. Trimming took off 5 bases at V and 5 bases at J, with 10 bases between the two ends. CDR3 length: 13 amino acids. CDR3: CASRADSNEKLFF. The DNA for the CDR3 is TGCGCCAGCAGGGCGGACAGCAATGAAAAACTGTTTTTT.

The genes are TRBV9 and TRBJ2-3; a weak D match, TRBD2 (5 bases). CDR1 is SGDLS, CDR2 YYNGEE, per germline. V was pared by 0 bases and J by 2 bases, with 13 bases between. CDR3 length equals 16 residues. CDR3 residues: CASSVGASQITDTQYF. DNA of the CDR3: TGTGCCAGCAGCGTAGGTGCTAGCCAAATCACAGATACGCAGTATTTT.

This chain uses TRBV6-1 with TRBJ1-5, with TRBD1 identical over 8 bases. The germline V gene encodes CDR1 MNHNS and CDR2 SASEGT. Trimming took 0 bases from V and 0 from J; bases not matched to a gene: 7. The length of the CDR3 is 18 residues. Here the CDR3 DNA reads TGTGCCAGCAGTGAAGCGCGGACAGGGAGATATAGCAATCAGCCCCAGCATTTT. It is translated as CASSEARTGRYSNQPQHF.

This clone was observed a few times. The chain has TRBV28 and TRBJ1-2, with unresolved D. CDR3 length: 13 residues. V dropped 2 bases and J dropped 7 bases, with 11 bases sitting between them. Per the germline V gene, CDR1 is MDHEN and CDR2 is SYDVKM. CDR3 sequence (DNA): TGTGCCAGCAGTTTACTAGATGCTTCTGGCTACACCTTC. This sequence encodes CASSLLDASGYTF.

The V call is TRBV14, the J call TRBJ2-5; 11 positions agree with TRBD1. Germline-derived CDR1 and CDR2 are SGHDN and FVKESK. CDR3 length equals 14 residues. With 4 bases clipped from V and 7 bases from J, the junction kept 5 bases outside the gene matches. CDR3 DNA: TGTGCCAGCAGCCCCGGACAGGGGGCGGTGACCCAGTACTTC. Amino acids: CASSPGQGAVTQYF.

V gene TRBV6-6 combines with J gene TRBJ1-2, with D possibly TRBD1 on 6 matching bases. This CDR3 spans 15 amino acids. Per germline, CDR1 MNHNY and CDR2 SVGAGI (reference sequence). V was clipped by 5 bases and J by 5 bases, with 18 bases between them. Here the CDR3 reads CASSPGRGAAYGYTF. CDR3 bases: TGTGCCAGCAGTCCCGGGAGGGGGGCCGCATATGGCTACACCTTC.

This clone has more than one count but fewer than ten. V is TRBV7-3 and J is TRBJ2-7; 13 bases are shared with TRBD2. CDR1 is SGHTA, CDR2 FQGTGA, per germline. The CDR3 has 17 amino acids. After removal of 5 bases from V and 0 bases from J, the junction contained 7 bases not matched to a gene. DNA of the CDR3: TGTGCCAGCAGCCCCGGGACTAGCGGGGCTTACTCCTACGAGCAGTACTTC. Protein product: CASSPGTSGAYSYEQYF.

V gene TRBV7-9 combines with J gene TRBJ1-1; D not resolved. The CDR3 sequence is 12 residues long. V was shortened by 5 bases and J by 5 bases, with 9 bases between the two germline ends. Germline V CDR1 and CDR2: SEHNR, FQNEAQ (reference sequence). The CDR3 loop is CASSPRGTEAFF. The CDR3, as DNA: TGTGCCAGCAGCCCCCGAGGAACTGAAGCTTTCTTT.

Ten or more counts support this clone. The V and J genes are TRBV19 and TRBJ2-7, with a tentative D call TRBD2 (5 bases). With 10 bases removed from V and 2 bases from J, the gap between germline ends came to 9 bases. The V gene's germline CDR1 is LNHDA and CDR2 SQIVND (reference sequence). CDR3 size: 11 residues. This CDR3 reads CATGLPYEQYF. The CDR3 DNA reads TGTGCCACCGGACTGCCCTACGAGCAGTACTTC.

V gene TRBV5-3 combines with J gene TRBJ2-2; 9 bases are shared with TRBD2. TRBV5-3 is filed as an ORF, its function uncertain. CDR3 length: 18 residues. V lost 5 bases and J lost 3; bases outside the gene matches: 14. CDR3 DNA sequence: TGTGCCAGAAGTTGGTGTGCGGGAGGGCCGAGGGACACCGGGGAGCTGTTTTTT. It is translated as CARSWCAGGPRDTGELFF.

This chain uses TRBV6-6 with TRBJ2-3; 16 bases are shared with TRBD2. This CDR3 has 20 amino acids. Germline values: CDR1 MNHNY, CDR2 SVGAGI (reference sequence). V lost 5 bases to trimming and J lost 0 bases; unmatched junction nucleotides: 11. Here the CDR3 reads CASSPDLGTSGRASTDTQYF. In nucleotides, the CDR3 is TGTGCCAGCAGTCCCGACCTAGGGACTAGCGGGAGGGCTAGCACAGATACGCAGTATTTT.